The source of this T cell receptor (beta chain) is a study of blood T cell repertoires in COVID-19. About the research overall: Samples of COVID-19 (acute and convalescent) were obtained from the United States, Italy and Spain.

Clones were sequenced by immunoSEQ multiplex PCR, and TCRdb holds only the in-frame ones, with some missing. Of a few hundred thousand clones listed, more than 80% are singletons. Trimming took 2 bases from V and 4 from J; bases not matched to a gene: 10. Germline CDR1 and CDR2: GTSNPN and SVGIG (reference sequence). The CDR3 is 17 amino acids. Enrollees, roughly 18 to 90 years old, lived in about two dozen US areas. Cohort allocation depended upon clinical history that participants reported. The chain couples TRBV30 to TRBJ2-5, with 13 bases lining up with TRBD2. The sequencing input was PBMCs or T cells enriched from blood (not recorded which). The origin of this receptor is a man in his thirties or forties who had recovered from COVID-19. Here the CDR3 DNA reads TGTGCCTGGAGTCCGCGACTAGCGGGAGGCATTGGAGAGACCCAGTACTTC. As protein: CAWSPRLAGGIGETQYF. Looking up the rest from reference TRBV30 and TRBJ2-5 gives the full variable domain: SQTIHQWPATLVQPVGSPLSLECTVEGTSNPNLYWYRQAAGRGLQLLFYSVGIGQISSEVPQNLSASRPQDRQFILSSKKLLLSDSGFYLCAWSPRLAGGIGETQYFGPGTRLLVL.